This record looks at one TCR beta chain sequence and its context. Original processing notes: Scientists estimated how many nucleated cells there were by amplifying reference gene primers. The data were produced by immunoSEQ multiplex PCR, yet TCRdb's version contains in-frame clones alone and is incomplete. V, J and clone size are taken as reported in that table, and D and trimming were inferred from the DNA itself. The profile covers about 120,000 clones, with roughly nine tenths appearing a single time and roughly 7.9% taken by the ten largest. This entry belongs to a study of blood T cell repertoires in COVID-19. Looking at the study overall: Samples of COVID-19 (acute and convalescent) were obtained from the United States, Italy and Spain. T cells, B-cell-depleted T cells, or PBMCs provided the cDNA or gDNA that served as material.

This TCR derives from an older man who had recovered from COVID-19. Sample: peripheral blood.

For the CDR3, the DNA is TGTGCCAGCAGCTTAGTGGGACTTAGCACAGATACGCAGTATTTT. It encodes CASSLVGLSTDTQYF. The V and J genes are TRBV7-6 and TRBJ2-3, with D perhaps matching TRBD2 (6 bases). This CDR3 comprises 15 residues. Between the trimmed V and J ends, which lost 1 base and 0 bases, there was a span of 8 bases. Germline CDR1 SGHVS, CDR2 FNYEAQ.